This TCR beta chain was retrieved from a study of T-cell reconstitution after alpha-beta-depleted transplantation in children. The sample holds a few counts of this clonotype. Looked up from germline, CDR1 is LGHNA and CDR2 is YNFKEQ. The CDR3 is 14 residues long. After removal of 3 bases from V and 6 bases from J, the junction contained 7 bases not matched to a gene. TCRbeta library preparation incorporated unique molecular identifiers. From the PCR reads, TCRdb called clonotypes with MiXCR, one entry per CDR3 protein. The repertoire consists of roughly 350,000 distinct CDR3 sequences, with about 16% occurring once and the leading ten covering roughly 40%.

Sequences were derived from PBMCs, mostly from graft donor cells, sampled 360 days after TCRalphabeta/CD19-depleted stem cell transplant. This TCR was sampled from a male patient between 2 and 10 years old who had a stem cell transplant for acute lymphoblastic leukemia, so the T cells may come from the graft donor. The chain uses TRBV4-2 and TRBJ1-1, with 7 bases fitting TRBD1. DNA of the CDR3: TGTGCCAGCAGCCATCCACAGGGGATCGCTGAAGCTTTCTTT. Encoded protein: CASSHPQGIAEAFF.